The table lists the clone carrying this T cell receptor (beta chain) with a count of one. The CDR3 runs 16 residues. Each donor supplied roughly 10 milliliters of peripheral blood. This sample is part of a study of blood T cells in healthy people across ages. A second PCR of about 7 to 12 cycles used a sample-barcoded 5' primer and a J-beta primer mix. In TCRdb, the 5' RACE reads were re-called with MiXCR into one record per CDR3 protein. The table has roughly 680,000 distinct CDR3 sequences, 49% seen once; the top ten hold around a third. The material sequenced was blood. This clonotype was sampled from a woman aged 55 to 70 in good health. This chain links TRBV21-1 with TRBJ2-7; no DNA check was done on the table's D call, TRBD1. TRBV21-1 counts as a pseudogene. The CDR3 region is CASSKEAQGDDYEQYF. The CDR3 DNA sequence: TGTGCCAGCAGCAAAGAGGCTCAGGGGGACGACTACGAGCAGTACTTC.